This record concerns one T cell receptor beta chain sequence. Its antigen is still unknown. The CDR3 runs 12 residues. Germline values: CDR1 LNHDA, CDR2 SQIVND (reference sequence). The V end lost 1 base, the J end lost 7 bases, and 5 bases lay between the germline ends. The record originates from a study of glioma-infiltrating T cells after dendritic cell vaccination. Study-level findings and limits: Only a small number of patients had complete blood and tumor samples.

Sequencing was performed with immunoSEQ multiplex PCR; in TCRdb, only in-frame clones are kept and a portion is missing. The sample lists roughly 100,000 clones, 85% to 90% seen once, with less than 3% in the top ten. The chain recombines TRBV19 with TRBJ1-5; D gene unclear. The origin of this receptor is a human donor with glioblastoma. This material consisted of blood, taken before dendritic cell vaccination. This chain's CDR3 is CASSIARQPQHF. CDR3 nucleotides: TGTGCCAGTAGTATAGCTCGGCAGCCCCAGCATTTT.